This T cell receptor (beta chain) was identified during a study of T cell responses to AZD1222 COVID-19 vaccine. Findings and caveats of the study: Donors were mostly white British, more females; clonal diversity possibly underestimated.

Assay: immunoSEQ multiplex PCR; the TCRdb copy retains only in-frame clones and omits some. The sample includes roughly 100,000 clones, roughly 84% seen only once; the top ten take 15% to 20%. A word on this clone: As yet, its antigen is unknown.

V shed 2 bases and J shed 6 bases, with 7 bases lying between them. Germline V gene data show CDR1 as MNHEY and CDR2 as SVGAGI. The CDR3 consists of 12 residues. The chain combines TRBV6-5 with TRBJ1-1, with a tentative D call TRBD1 (5 bases). The TCR sequence derives from an adult in good health. The source was peripheral blood, collected on day 0 of AZD1222 vaccination. DNA for the CDR3: TGTGCCAGCAGTTACAGGGGTGCTGAAGCTTTCTTT. Translation gives CASSYRGAEAFF.